This entry lists 9 T cell receptor beta chains sequenced from one sample in a study of blood T cell repertoires in COVID-19. Method: immunoSEQ multiplex PCR; TCRdb's copy keeps in-frame clones and lacks some. The table records more than 95,000 clones, around 83% of them present only once. Input material: peripheral blood. The receptor source for this set is an elderly man with active or convalescent COVID-19.

The rearrangement links TRBV2 to TRBJ1-5, with 8 bases aligning to TRBD1. The trim removed 6 bases at V and 6 bases at J, leaving 10 bases unmatched. CDR3 length: 15 residues. Germline V gives CDR1 SNHLY, CDR2 FYNNEI. CDR3 residues: CASRVQGGESQPQHF. The DNA for the CDR3 is TGTGCCAGCAGGGTACAGGGGGGGGAGAGTCAGCCCCAGCATTTT.

This clone was recorded only once. CDR3 DNA: TGTGCCAGCAGCGATGGGACACCCGACCTGTTGCCCCAGCATTTT. This codes for CASSDGTPDLLPQHF. The chain is built from TRBV2 and TRBJ1-5; D is possibly TRBD1 (6 bases). Trimming took off 6 bases at V and 9 bases at J, with 21 bases between the two ends. The CDR3 consists of 15 residues. Germline V CDR1 and CDR2: SNHLY, FYNNEI.

The V and J genes are TRBV19 and TRBJ2-1; the match to TRBD1 covers 9 bases. From germline, CDR1 is LNHDA and CDR2 SQIVND (reference sequence). V shed 5 bases, J shed 6 bases, and the junction held 8 bases outside the gene matches. The length of the CDR3 is 15 residues. In DNA form, the CDR3 reads TGTGCCAGTAGTCCGACAGGGGGGGATACCAATGAGCAGTTCTTC. Its translation: CASSPTGGDTNEQFF.

This clone was counted between two and nine times. This chain links TRBV6-5 with TRBJ1-2; TRBD1 is a possible D gene (5 bases). The ends were cut back, 2 bases at V and 2 bases at J, with 12 bases in the middle. This CDR3 is built from 15 residues. Germline-derived CDR1 and CDR2 are MNHEY and SVGAGI. The CDR3 region has the DNA TGTGCCAGCAGTTACGCCGGGGGTTGGAACTATGGCTACACCTTC. Translating gives CASSYAGGWNYGYTF.

This clone was found a few times. The V call is TRBV15, the J call TRBJ2-7, with 10 bases matching TRBD1. The CDR3 consists of 15 residues. Germline V CDR1 and CDR2: LNHNV, YYDKDF (reference sequence). The trim removed 1 base at V and 5 bases at J, leaving 5 bases unmatched. CDR3 sequence reads: CATSRAGGQGDEQYF. In DNA, the CDR3 is TGTGCCACCAGCAGAGCCGGAGGACAGGGGGACGAGCAGTACTTC.

The CDR3 DNA sequence: TGTGCCAGCAGTTACTTACAGGGGAACACTGAAGCTTTCTTT. This gives the protein CASSYLQGNTEAFF. The rearrangement joins TRBV6-6 to TRBJ1-1; D is perhaps TRBD1 (6 bases). Germline V CDR1 and CDR2: MNHNY, SVGAGI (reference sequence). This CDR3 comprises 14 residues. Trimming cost V 1 base and J 1 base, with 7 bases left between them.

CDR3 protein: CASSQAQGTGYTF. In nucleotides, the CDR3 is TGCGCCAGCAGCCAAGCTCAGGGAACTGGCTACACCTTC. The chain joins TRBV4-1 to TRBJ1-2; D is perhaps TRBD1 (5 bases). This CDR3 is 13 amino acids long. Between the trimmed V and J ends, which lost 1 base and 7 bases, there was a span of 10 bases. Germline V lookup: CDR1 MGHRA, CDR2 YSYEKL.

The J gene is TRBJ2-4, the V gene TRBV11-2; unclear D gene. Germline loops: CDR1 SGHAT, CDR2 FQNNGV. The V end lost 0 bases, the J end lost 4 bases, and 16 bases lay between the germline ends. The CDR3 sequence is 17 residues long. The DNA of the CDR3 is TGTGCCAGCAGCTTAGATCTAACCGGTTCGTGGAAAAACATTCAGTACTTC. This encodes CASSLDLTGSWKNIQYF.

This chain links TRBV4-2 with TRBJ1-2; 7 bases match TRBD1. This CDR3 is built from 16 residues. Trimming took 1 base from V and 8 from J; bases not matched to a gene: 13. CDR1 is LGHNA and CDR2 is YNFKEQ in the germline V gene. The CDR3 spells CASSQAVSEGARGYTF. In nucleotides, the CDR3 is TGTGCCAGCAGCCAAGCTGTGAGTGAGGGGGCAAGGGGCTACACCTTC.